This entry features one TCR beta chain sequence. Its antigen is undetermined. The sample belongs to a study of cytomegalovirus exposure and HLA in healthy donors. Study-wide background: Ancestry clustering placed around 80% of several hundred genotyped donors in the Caucasian-associated cluster. Whole-study findings and limits: Among TCR beta chains, those listed as cytomegalovirus-associated numbered 164.

At the time of sampling, donors were nominally healthy, though unrecorded immune exposures were likely. The primer mix had 60 Vbeta and 13 Jbeta primers. Some clones are missing from TCRdb's copy, which holds only in-frame ones; the method was immunoSEQ multiplex PCR. The data hold some 140,000 clones, with over 75% observed a single time. Trimming shortened V by 1 base and J by 11 bases, and 18 bases separated the two germline ends. Germline V CDR1 and CDR2: MNHNS, SASEGT. This CDR3 region has 15 residues. The sequence was collected from a woman aged 45 to 65 in good health and CMV-seropositive. This rearrangement joins TRBV6-1 to TRBJ1-5, with a possible D match to TRBD1 (6 bases). The sequenced sample consisted of PBMCs. The CDR3 sequence: CASSEVTARRGTQHF. CDR3 sequence (DNA): TGTGCCAGCAGTGAAGTCACAGCTCGTAGGGGGACCCAGCATTTT.